This entry lists 18 T cell receptor beta chains sequenced from one sample in a study of regulatory T cells in long-lasting Graves disease. Indicated time point: newly diagnosed GD, antithyroid drugs for less than 3 months. Extracted PBMC RNA gave rise to the TCR library. Arm-PCR of CDR3 regions and iRepertoire HTBI primers were the basis on which TCR beta libraries were built. TCRdb itself ran the multiplex PCR reads through MiXCR, one entry per CDR3 protein. The profile shows 450,000 to 600,000 distinct CDR3 sequences, approximately 12% of them singletons. The same data also contributed to another study, on T cells in Graves' hyperthyroidism and ophthalmopathy.

The sequencing used peripheral blood mononuclear cells (PBMCs), collected at new diagnosis, from a patient treated with antithyroid drugs. These TCRs come from a man younger than 45 with Graves disease.

The gene calls are TRBV4-2 and TRBJ2-7; TRBD1 matches 9 bases. Germline V gene lookup returns CDR1 LGHNA and CDR2 YNFKEQ. The V gene end was trimmed by 4 bases and the J gene end by 4 bases; junction bases not matched to a gene: 14. The CDR3 runs 17 residues. The CDR3 reads CASSLLRGGQGVYEQYF. Here the CDR3 DNA reads TGTGCCAGCAGCCTCCTGAGGGGGGGACAGGGTGTATACGAGCAGTACTTC.

This clonotype was seen many times. The V and J genes are TRBV7-9 and TRBJ2-3, with 7 nucleotides matching TRBD2. Germline CDR1 is SEHNR and CDR2 is FQNEAQ (reference sequence). The CDR3 totals 16 residues. J was trimmed by 6 bases and V by 5 bases; bases with no gene match: 14. CDR3 DNA: TGTGCCAGCAGCCCGATGGGCGGGAGACCGAGGGATACGCAGTATTTT. Translation gives CASSPMGGRPRDTQYF.

This clonotype was seen many times. This rearrangement joins TRBV30 to TRBJ2-7; a weak D match, TRBD1 (5 bases). V was cut by 3 bases and J by 5 bases, with 11 bases left in between. The CDR3 covers 12 residues. Germline assignment: CDR1 GTSNPN and CDR2 SVGIG (reference sequence). The CDR3 sequence is CAWRSQGDEQYF. CDR3 nucleotide sequence: TGTGCCTGGAGGTCGCAGGGCGACGAGCAGTACTTC. Supplemented by reference TRBV30 and TRBJ2-7, the full variable domain reads SQTIHQWPATLVQPVGSPLSLECTVEGTSNPNLYWYRQAAGRGLQLLFYSVGIGQISSEVPQNLSASRPQDRQFILSSKKLLLSDSGFYLCAWRSQGDEQYFGPGTRLTVT.

The chain is built from TRBV15 and TRBJ2-1; D not resolved. Trimming removed 0 bases from V and 6 bases from J, with 12 bases in between. Per the germline V gene, CDR1 is LNHNV and CDR2 is YYDKDF (reference sequence). The CDR3 loop spans 15 amino acids. CDR3 DNA sequence: TGTGCCACCAGCAGAGATCAAGGTAACAGCAATGAGCAGTTCTTC. This sequence encodes CATSRDQGNSNEQFF.

The J gene is TRBJ2-2, the V gene TRBV2; weak D call: TRBD2 (6 bases). CDR3 length equals 15 residues. Between the trimmed V and J ends, which lost 3 bases and 2 bases, there was a span of 10 bases. CDR1 and CDR2 (germline): SNHLY, FYNNEI. CDR3 amino acids: CASSDQRVNTGELFF. In DNA form, the CDR3 reads TGTGCCAGCAGTGACCAGCGGGTAAACACCGGGGAGCTGTTTTTT.

This clonotype was recorded at least ten times. J is TRBJ1-3 and V is TRBV20-1, with TRBD1 matching over 9 bases. V lost 1 base and J lost 3; bases outside the gene matches: 13. The CDR3 is made up of 18 amino acids. Germline CDR1 reads DFQATT; CDR2 reads SNEGSKA (reference sequence). The CDR3 region is CSARVTSWTGADGNTIYF. The CDR3 nucleotides are TGCAGTGCTAGAGTCACCAGCTGGACAGGGGCTGATGGAAACACCATATATTTT.

This clonotype occurred many times. V gene TRBV12-3 or TRBV12-4 combines with J gene TRBJ2-2; D tentatively reads TRBD1 or TRBD2 (5 bases each). The V end lost 3 bases, the J end lost 5 bases, and 10 bases lay between the germline ends. There are 14 residues in the CDR3. The CDR3 bases are TGTGCCAGCAGTTTGAGGGGTGGGACCGGGGAGCTGTTTTTT. Its protein product is CASSLRGGTGELFF.

This clonotype was recorded at least ten times. V is TRBV13 and J is TRBJ2-1, with 7 nucleotides matching TRBD2. The J segment lost 0 bases and the V segment lost 1 base, leaving 6 bases of the junction unmatched. Germline-derived CDR1 and CDR2 are PRHDT and FYEKMQ (reference sequence). The CDR3 loop spans 17 amino acids. In nucleotides, the CDR3 is TGTGCCAGCAGCTTAGACGGGAGGATTGTCTCCTACAATGAGCAGTTCTTC. This gives the protein CASSLDGRIVSYNEQFF.

In this sample, this clonotype turned up many times. The CDR3 DNA reads as TGCATCGCGGGGCAGGGTGATGAAAAACTGTTTTTT. This gives the protein CIAGQGDEKLFF. This chain joins TRBV20-1 and TRBJ1-4; D is perhaps TRBD1 (5 bases). CDR3 length: 12 residues. Germline V gene data show CDR1 as DFQATT and CDR2 as SNEGSKA (reference sequence).

This clonotype has only a few counts. V gene TRBV7-9 combines with J gene TRBJ2-7, with D hard to call. There are 13 residues in the CDR3. V dropped 5 bases and J dropped 2 bases, with 10 bases sitting between them. CDR1 and CDR2 from the germline V gene are SEHNR and FQNEAQ (reference sequence). The CDR3 is CASSATTAYEQYF. The CDR3 DNA is TGTGCCAGCAGCGCGACGACGGCCTACGAGCAGTACTTC.

This clonotype has ten or more counts. This rearrangement joins TRBV12-3 or TRBV12-4 to TRBJ1-4; maybe TRBD1 (6 bases). The CDR3 is made up of 16 amino acids. V was trimmed by 4 bases and J by 7 bases, leaving 19 bases between them. The CDR3 region is CASSSGQNSGGEKLFF. The CDR3 nucleotides are TGTGCCAGCAGTTCTGGACAGAACTCGGGTGGTGAAAAACTGTTTTTT.

The sample holds many counts of this clonotype. The V and J genes are TRBV2 and TRBJ1-5; D may be TRBD1 (6 bases). The CDR3 is 10 residues long. Germline assignment: CDR1 SNHLY and CDR2 FYNNEI. The germline V and J ends were trimmed by 4 bases and 12 bases, with 7 bases remaining between them. For the CDR3, the DNA is TGTGCCAGCAGTGGGACAGTCCAGCATTTT. As protein: CASSGTVQHF.

V usage is TRBV10-3 and J usage is TRBJ1-4; tentative D call: TRBD1 (6 bases). Germline V gives CDR1 ENHRY, CDR2 SYGVKD. There are 14 residues in the CDR3. V was pared by 10 bases and J by 4 bases, with 16 bases between. The CDR3 protein is CATRGGRINEKLFF. The CDR3, as DNA: TGTGCCACCAGAGGGGGACGGATTAATGAAAAACTGTTTTTT.

This clonotype was found many times. The chain joins TRBV12-3 or TRBV12-4 to TRBJ2-5; unclear D gene. Trimming removed 5 bases from V and 3 bases from J, with 13 bases in between. The CDR3 loop spans 14 amino acids. The CDR3 loop is CASSRSLGEETQYF. CDR3 nucleotides: TGTGCCAGCAGTCGATCGCTTGGGGAAGAGACCCAGTACTTC.

The table lists this clonotype with a few counts. The genes are TRBV19 and TRBJ2-2; D possibly uses TRBD1 or TRBD2 (6 bases each). The V end lost 6 bases, the J end lost 7 bases, and 18 bases lay between the germline ends. CDR1 is LNHDA and CDR2 is SQIVND in the germline V gene (reference sequence). There are 15 residues in the CDR3. CDR3 protein: CASRVAEGVGGELFF. The CDR3 nucleotides are TGTGCCAGTAGGGTAGCGGAGGGGGTAGGCGGGGAGCTGTTTTTT. Complete variable domain (other parts from reference TRBV19 and TRBJ2-2): DGGITQSPKYLFRKEGQNVTLSCEQNLNHDAMYWYRQDPGQGLRLIYYSQIVNDFQKGDIAEGYSVSREKKESFPLTVTSAQKNPTAFYLCASRVAEGVGGELFFGEGSRLTVL.

This clonotype was seen many times. The chain has TRBV5-1 and TRBJ2-1, with D hard to call. CDR1 and CDR2 (germline): SGHRS, YFSETQ. Trimming took off 4 bases at V and 8 bases at J, with 13 bases between the two ends. This CDR3 is 13 amino acids long. The CDR3 nucleotides are TGCGCCAGCAGCCCGGACCGGGCACATGAGCAGTTCTTC. This encodes CASSPDRAHEQFF.

V is TRBV7-8 and J is TRBJ1-4; TRBD1 agrees at 8 bases. Germline V gene sequence: CDR1 SGHVS, CDR2 FQNEAQ. V shed 4 bases and J 5 bases; nucleotides not matched to a gene: 6. CDR3 length: 15 amino acids. The CDR3 DNA reads as TGTGCCAGCAGCTATGGACAGGGTAAAAATGAAAAACTGTTTTTT. It yields the protein CASSYGQGKNEKLFF.

The sample holds many counts of this clonotype. The chain has TRBV20-1 and TRBJ2-2; TRBD1 aligns across 7 bases. From germline, CDR1 is DFQATT and CDR2 SNEGSKA (reference sequence). The CDR3 length is 14 residues. Trimming removed 1 base from V and 5 bases from J; junction bases left unmatched: 4. The CDR3: CSARGQGHTGELFF. CDR3 nucleotides: TGCAGTGCTAGAGGACAGGGACATACCGGGGAGCTGTTTTTT.